This T cell receptor beta chain came from a study of cytomegalovirus exposure and HLA in healthy donors. The V gene's germline CDR1 is LNHDA and CDR2 SQIVND (reference sequence). With 5 bases clipped from V and 2 bases from J, the junction kept 7 bases outside the gene matches. The CDR3 has 15 amino acids. 13 Jbeta primers and 60 Vbeta primers were used for the PCR. Using immunoSEQ multiplex PCR, the repertoire was profiled, and TCRdb retains in-frame clones only, with some absent. This table has 120,000 or so clones, around 82% appearing once. The source of this sequence is a male donor in good health and CMV-seropositive. Sequenced material: PBMCs. This chain joins TRBV19 and TRBJ2-7, with 9 nucleotides matching TRBD1. This chain's CDR3 is CASSQGQGLTYEQYF. CDR3 bases: TGTGCCAGTAGTCAAGGACAGGGGTTGACCTACGAGCAGTACTTC.